What follows are 3 T cell receptor beta chains derived from one specimen sequenced in a study of blood T cell repertoires in COVID-19 (dated by TCRdb to between 2020 and 2021). Library method: the immunoSEQ multiplex PCR assay. This is the immuneACCESS table as TCRdb keeps it, with only in-frame sequences that have V and J called. A part of the clones is gone; compared with another copy, unresolved V genes explain less than half, and the rest is unexplained. The sample includes 20,000 to 25,000 clones, with just over 85% observed a single time. Together, the top ten hold approximately 3.8% of the sample. Specimen: peripheral blood. The source of these receptors is a man in his fifties or sixties with active COVID-19.

The CDR3: CASSPPGDRNEKLFF. The DNA for the CDR3 is TGCGCCAGCAGCCCGCCCGGGGACAGAAATGAAAAACTGTTTTTT. V gene TRBV4-3 combines with J gene TRBJ1-4; 7 bases are a match to TRBD1. Germline V gene sequence: CDR1 LGHNA, CDR2 YSLEER. The CDR3 loop spans 15 amino acids. The J segment lost 5 bases and the V segment lost 4 bases, leaving 7 bases of the junction unmatched.

J is TRBJ2-3 and V is TRBV5-1; D is possibly TRBD1 (6 bases). Trimming removed 4 bases at V and 4 bases at J, with 13 bases between. Germline CDR1 is SGHRS and CDR2 is YFSETQ. CDR3 length equals 14 residues. The CDR3 region is CASSPRGDADTQYF. The DNA for the CDR3 is TGCGCCAGCAGCCCCAGGGGAGATGCAGATACGCAGTATTTT.

V is TRBV5-1 and J is TRBJ1-1, with 8 bases identical to TRBD1. The CDR3 loop spans 16 amino acids. V gave up 0 bases and J gave up 3 bases; unmatched junction bases: 7. Per the germline V gene, CDR1 is SGHRS and CDR2 is YFSETQ. The CDR3 DNA reads TGCGCCAGCAGCTTGGAGGCAGGGGGCTGGCACACTGAAGCTTTCTTT. This translates into CASSLEAGGWHTEAFF.